Listed below are T cell receptor beta chains from one sample, sequenced in a study of blood T cells in healthy people across ages. TCRdb passed the 5' RACE reads through MiXCR, listing each CDR3 protein once. The sample holds 760,000 or so distinct CDR3 sequences, just under 25% seen once. The data also belong to a second study, concerning T cells of mothers and their children.

Source material: blood. The source of these receptors is a boy between 5 and 17 years old in good health. Both conserved end residues are part of each CDR3. The order of the fields is V gene, clone size, D gene, J gene, CDR3 DNA, CDR3 protein. A D gene is named only where the DNA matches it firmly. Where a row states a size, it is once, few, many or the class of an expanded clone; other rows omit it.

V: TRBV29-1
size: .
D: .
J: TRBJ1-2
DNA: TGCAGCGTTGACGGGGGGAATGGCTACACCTTC
CDR3: CSVDGGNGYTF

V: TRBV6-5
size: few
D: .
J: TRBJ1-4
DNA: TGTGCCAGCAGGGGGTCGGCTAATGAAAAACTGTTTTTT
CDR3: CASRGSANEKLFF

V: TRBV4-1
size: .
D: .
J: TRBJ2-1
DNA: TGCGCCAGCAGCCATGGGGGAGAGTCCTACAATGAGCAGTTCTTC
CDR3: CASSHGGESYNEQFF

V: TRBV2
size: .
D: TRBD1
J: TRBJ2-2
DNA: TGTGCCAGCAGCCGGGACAGGGGGCTCGGGACCGGGGAGCTGTTTTTT
CDR3: CASSRDRGLGTGELFF

V: TRBV20-1
size: .
D: TRBD1
J: TRBJ2-7
DNA: TGCAGTGCTCTGGGACAGGGGGCAGTCTACGAGCAGTACTTC
CDR3: CSALGQGAVYEQYF

V: TRBV7-9
size: few
D: .
J: TRBJ2-5
DNA: TGTGCCAGCAGCCCGACTTTTGAGTCCCTGTACCAAGAGACCCAGTACTTC
CDR3: CASSPTFESLYQETQYF

V: TRBV5-6
size: few
D: .
J: TRBJ1-6
DNA: TGTGCCAGCAGCTTGGTGGGGGGACCGGGTTCACCCCTCCACTTT
CDR3: CASSLVGGPGSPLHF

V: TRBV28
size: .
D: .
J: TRBJ1-2
DNA: TGTGCCAGCAGTCTCAGCCGATCAGGACAGCCCTATGGCTACACCTTC
CDR3: CASSLSRSGQPYGYTF

V: TRBV4-1
size: .
D: .
J: TRBJ1-4
DNA: TGCGCCAGCAGCCAAGAGGGCAGGGAGAGGGAAAAACTGTTTTTT
CDR3: CASSQEGREREKLFF

V: TRBV9
size: few
D: .
J: TRBJ1-2
DNA: TGTGCCAGCAGCGTAGGCGGGGGTGGCTACACCTTC
CDR3: CASSVGGGGYTF

V: TRBV6-5
size: .
D: .
J: TRBJ2-7
DNA: TGTGCCGGCAGTTACTCGATTTTAGCTTCCGAGCAGTACTTC
CDR3: CAGSYSILASEQYF

V: TRBV7-9
size: .
D: .
J: TRBJ1-4
DNA: TGTGCCAGCAGCTTAGTTGAGGCAACTAATGAAAAACTGTTTTTT
CDR3: CASSLVEATNEKLFF

V: TRBV5-1
size: few
D: .
J: TRBJ2-1
DNA: TGCGCCAGCAGGTCCGGGACAACCGACAATGAGCAGTTCTTC
CDR3: CASRSGTTDNEQFF

V: TRBV7-3
size: few
D: .
J: TRBJ2-5
DNA: TGTGCCAGCAGCTTGACAGTGAACCAAGAGACCCAGTACTTC
CDR3: CASSLTVNQETQYF

V: TRBV20-1
size: .
D: TRBD2
J: TRBJ2-3
DNA: TGCAGTGCTAGAGATAGTAGCGGGGGCACAGATACGCAGTATTTT
CDR3: CSARDSSGGTDTQYF

V: TRBV29-1
size: .
D: .
J: TRBJ2-7
DNA: TGCAGCGTTGAGGGAAAAGAGTCCTACGAGCAGTACTTC
CDR3: CSVEGKESYEQYF

V: TRBV3-1
size: few
D: .
J: TRBJ2-7
DNA: TGTGCCAGCAGCCCCCGGGACGTATTAGGCGAGCAGTACTTC
CDR3: CASSPRDVLGEQYF

V: TRBV10-3
size: .
D: TRBD1
J: TRBJ2-1
DNA: TGTGCCATCAGTAAAGGGCGGGACAGGGGCTACAATGAGCAGTTCTTC
CDR3: CAISKGRDRGYNEQFF

V: TRBV9
size: .
D: .
J: TRBJ2-5
DNA: TGTGCCAGCAGCGTTAGCCCTACAGCCCAAGAGACCCAGTACTTC
CDR3: CASSVSPTAQETQYF

V: TRBV5-1
size: .
D: TRBD1
J: TRBJ2-5
DNA: TGCGCCAGCAGCGAAACCTTTACAGGGGAATTCCAAGAGACCCAGTACTTC
CDR3: CASSETFTGEFQETQYF

V: TRBV4-3
size: .
D: .
J: TRBJ1-5
DNA: TGCGCCAGCAGCCAAGATAGGGCCAGTAGCAATCAGCCCCAGCATTTT
CDR3: CASSQDRASSNQPQHF

V: TRBV20-1
size: .
D: TRBD2
J: TRBJ2-4
DNA: TGCAGTGCTAGAGGGGCTAGCGGAGCCAAAAACATTCAGTACTTC
CDR3: CSARGASGAKNIQYF

V: TRBV10-3
size: few
D: .
J: TRBJ2-1
DNA: TGTGCCATCGGGACAAAGTACAATGAGCAGTTCTTC
CDR3: CAIGTKYNEQFF

V: TRBV20-1
size: .
D: .
J: TRBJ2-2
DNA: TGCAGTGCTAGAGTGGGTTCGAACACCGGGGAGCTGTTTTTT
CDR3: CSARVGSNTGELFF

V: TRBV24-1
size: few
D: .
J: TRBJ2-5
DNA: TGTGCCACCAGTGATTTGCAGGGGGGCGGTGAGACCCAGTACTTC
CDR3: CATSDLQGGGETQYF

V: TRBV29-1
size: .
D: .
J: TRBJ2-1
DNA: TGCAGCGTTGATGAGACAGGACTTGAGCAGTTCTTC
CDR3: CSVDETGLEQFF

V: TRBV12-3/TRBV12-4
size: few
D: TRBD1
J: TRBJ2-7
DNA: TGTGCCAGCAGGCGGGGACAGGGCGGTCACGAGCAGTACTTC
CDR3: CASRRGQGGHEQYF

V: TRBV15
size: few
D: .
J: TRBJ2-3
DNA: TGTGCCACCAGCAGAGGTCAGGGTTTCTCAGATACGCAGTATTTT
CDR3: CATSRGQGFSDTQYF

V: TRBV20-1
size: .
D: TRBD2
J: TRBJ2-7
DNA: TGCAGTGCTAGAGGTCTAGCGGGGGGACTCGAGCAGTACTTC
CDR3: CSARGLAGGLEQYF

V: TRBV12-3/TRBV12-4
size: few
D: .
J: TRBJ1-4
DNA: TGTGCCAGCAGTCTCTGGAACCAGGTCGGGGGTAGACTGTTTTTT
CDR3: CASSLWNQVGGRLFF

V: TRBV7-9
size: .
D: TRBD2
J: TRBJ2-5
DNA: TGTGCCAGCAGCTCAACCGACAGCGGGGCCTCAGAGACCCAGTACTTC
CDR3: CASSSTDSGASETQYF

V: TRBV25-1
size: .
D: .
J: TRBJ2-5
DNA: TGTGCCAGCAGTGAAGGTGCGAGGGGGCAAGAGACCCAGTACTTC
CDR3: CASSEGARGQETQYF

V: TRBV12-3/TRBV12-4
size: .
D: .
J: TRBJ2-7
DNA: TGTGCCAGCAATATTCGGGAGCACGAGCAGTACTTC
CDR3: CASNIREHEQYF

V: TRBV13
size: .
D: TRBD2
J: TRBJ2-5
DNA: TGTGCCAGCACCGCGGGACTAGCTGAAGAGACCCAGTACTTC
CDR3: CASTAGLAEETQYF

V: TRBV12-3/TRBV12-4
size: many
D: .
J: TRBJ2-1
DNA: TGTGCCAGCAGTTTGGGCGCCTACAATGAGCAGTTCTTC
CDR3: CASSLGAYNEQFF

V: TRBV15
size: .
D: .
J: TRBJ1-4
DNA: TGTGCCTCCGGGACACCTGAAAAACTGTTTTTT
CDR3: CASGTPEKLFF